One sample yielded the 12 T cell receptor beta chains listed below, sequenced in a study of T-cell memory formation after mild COVID-19. Via MiXCR, TCRdb re-called the 5' RACE reads, giving one row per CDR3 protein. This sample has 300,000 to 400,000 distinct CDR3 sequences, with 25% to 30% found just once. What was sequenced was PBMCs or a T cell subset sorted from them (not recorded which). Source of these receptors: an adult woman who had mild COVID-19 (a few samples of this study predate the infection). Cell type and time point are not known.

The chain links TRBV7-9 to TRBJ2-1; 8 nucleotides agree with TRBD2. Germline CDR1 SEHNR, CDR2 FQNEAQ (reference sequence). There are 17 residues in the CDR3. After removal of 3 bases from V and 8 bases from J, the junction contained 15 bases not matched to a gene. The CDR3 sequence is CASSLVGTGGPGDEQFF. In DNA form, the CDR3 reads TGTGCCAGCAGCTTGGTAGGAACGGGAGGGCCAGGCGATGAGCAGTTCTTC.

This clonotype was seen a handful of times. The chain combines TRBV18 with TRBJ2-7, with D tentatively TRBD1 or TRBD2 (6 bases each). Germline values: CDR1 KGHSH, CDR2 LQKENI. V was clipped by 3 bases and J by 2 bases, with 11 bases between them. The CDR3 has 14 residues. As DNA, the CDR3 is TGTGCCAGCTCACCGCCGGGGGCCACCTACGAGCAGTACTTC. Translating gives CASSPPGATYEQYF.

This clonotype has just a few counts. This sequence joins TRBV10-3 and TRBJ1-5, with unresolved D. CDR1 is ENHRY, CDR2 SYGVKD, per germline. The ends were cut back, 4 bases at V and 4 bases at J, with 8 bases in the middle. The CDR3 extends over 13 amino acids. The DNA for the CDR3 is TGTGCCATCAGTGTCCAGGAGAATCAGCCCCAGCATTTT. Encoded protein: CAISVQENQPQHF.

The chain has TRBV6-5 and TRBJ2-5; no firm D call. Germline-derived CDR1 and CDR2 are MNHEY and SVGAGI. This CDR3 contains 14 residues. V was cut by 5 bases and J by 2 bases, with 12 bases left in between. The CDR3 DNA is TGTGCCAGCAGTCCCCGGCGTCGACAAGAGACCCAGTACTTC. Amino acids: CASSPRRRQETQYF.

The chain carries TRBV29-1 and TRBJ2-7; TRBD2 agrees at 7 bases. The CDR3 extends over 16 amino acids. Germline CDR1 and CDR2: SQVTM and ANQGSEA. The CDR3 loop is CRGGTDCGIRSYEQYF. CDR3 nucleotide sequence: TGCAGGGGAGGGACCGATTGCGGGATCCGCTCCTACGAGCAGTACTTC.

This clonotype appeared a few times. The chain is built from TRBV11-1 and TRBJ2-1, with 10 bases fitting TRBD2. CDR1 and CDR2 (germline): SGHAT, FQDESV (reference sequence). With 5 bases clipped from V and 1 base from J, the junction kept 2 bases outside the gene matches. CDR3 length equals 15 residues. In DNA form, the CDR3 reads TGTGCCAGCAGCCTTAGCGGGAGGTCCTACAATGAGCAGTTCTTC. Translating gives CASSLSGRSYNEQFF.

The chain links TRBV6-5 to TRBJ2-4; D remains unclear. The CDR3 has 15 residues. Germline V gene data show CDR1 as MNHEY and CDR2 as SVGAGI. Deletions cut 5 bases from V and 2 bases from J, with 13 bases between. In DNA, the CDR3 is TGTGCCAGCAGTACAATACTGGGAACCAAAAACATTCAGTACTTC. Translated, it gives CASSTILGTKNIQYF.

The table lists this clonotype with a few counts. The chain combines TRBV4-1 with TRBJ2-5; D possibly corresponds to TRBD2 (5 bases). Deletions cut 1 base from V and 3 bases from J, with 9 bases between. The germline V gene encodes CDR1 MGHRA and CDR2 YSYEKL. The CDR3 is made up of 14 amino acids. The CDR3 loop is CASSQGLREETQYF. The CDR3 DNA reads TGCGCCAGCAGCCAAGGGTTGCGGGAAGAGACCCAGTACTTC.

This clonotype was counted between two and nine times. The J gene is TRBJ1-2, the V gene TRBV12-3 or TRBV12-4, with 8 bases that match TRBD1. The CDR3 contains 15 residues. The V segment lost 5 bases and the J segment 2 bases; nucleotides outside the gene matches: 7. CDR3 sequence: CASSPSGGGNYGYTF. DNA of the CDR3: TGTGCCAGCAGTCCCTCAGGGGGCGGAAACTATGGCTACACCTTC.

This clonotype appeared a few times. The chain combines TRBV7-9 with TRBJ1-2; D unresolved. The V gene lost 5 bases and the J gene lost 6 bases, with 7 bases spanning the gap. The CDR3 has 11 residues. Germline V CDR1 and CDR2: SEHNR, FQNEAQ (reference sequence). CDR3 nucleotide sequence: TGTGCCAGCAGCGGGCTGAATGGCTACACCTTC. Translating it yields CASSGLNGYTF.

CDR3 protein: CASSPNGGDGYTF. DNA of the CDR3: TGCGCCAGCAGTCCCAACGGGGGGGATGGCTACACCTTC. This chain uses TRBV23-1 with TRBJ1-2; D is perhaps TRBD1 (5 bases). TRBV23-1 is an open reading frame, and its role is uncertain. The ends were cut back, 4 bases at V and 6 bases at J, with 12 bases in the middle. The CDR3 runs 13 residues.

J is TRBJ2-7 and V is TRBV18, with 8 bases matching TRBD1. This CDR3 has 16 amino acids. The V and J ends lost 1 base and 2 bases, in that order; junction bases with no gene match: 7. Germline lookup yields CDR1 KGHSH and CDR2 LQKENI. The chain's CDR3 is CASSPRGTGPTYEQYF. For the CDR3, the DNA is TGTGCCAGCTCACCACGTGGGACAGGACCGACCTACGAGCAGTACTTC.